A single sample gave rise to the 7 T cell receptor beta chains below, sequenced in a study of T cell responses to AZD1222 COVID-19 vaccine. Profiling relied on immunoSEQ multiplex PCR, and the TCRdb table lists in-frame clones only, not all of them. The sample contains some 120,000 clones, about 90% of which appear only once. This material consisted of peripheral blood, taken on day 0 of AZD1222 vaccination. These receptors all come from an adult in good health.

The chain recombines TRBV27 with TRBJ2-2; no definite D call. Germline CDR1 and CDR2: MNHEY and SMNVEV (reference sequence). V was trimmed by 6 bases and J by 5 bases, leaving 22 bases between them. The CDR3 is 17 amino acids. Here the CDR3 DNA reads TGTGCCAGCAGAGAGTTTTCCAGGCTAACGATTACCGGGGAGCTGTTTTTT. Amino acid sequence: CASREFSRLTITGELFF.

The V call is TRBV14, the J call TRBJ2-2; D uncertain. Trimming stripped 1 base from V and 6 bases from J, with 6 bases between. Per the germline V gene, CDR1 is SGHDN and CDR2 is FVKESK. The CDR3 contains 13 residues. CDR3 bases: TGTGCCAGCAGCCAAGCGGTTTCCGGGGAGCTGTTTTTT. This gives the protein CASSQAVSGELFF.

This clone came up once. The chain combines TRBV10-3 with TRBJ1-2; a possible D gene is TRBD1 (5 bases). This CDR3 comprises 14 residues. The germline gives CDR1 ENHRY, CDR2 SYGVKD. Trimming cost V 2 bases and J 6 bases, with 13 bases left between them. CDR3 amino acids: CAISEIPGIDGYTF. The CDR3, as DNA: TGTGCCATCAGTGAGATCCCAGGGATTGATGGCTACACCTTC.

The chain links TRBV30 to TRBJ1-5; D is perhaps TRBD1 (5 bases). Per germline, CDR1 GTSNPN and CDR2 SVGIG (reference sequence). This CDR3 contains 13 residues. Trimming pared 7 bases from V and 3 bases from J, leaving 13 bases between. CDR3 region: CASATGHNQPQHF. The CDR3 DNA is TGTGCCTCGGCAACAGGACACAATCAGCCCCAGCATTTT.

The rearrangement uses TRBV7-2 and TRBJ1-1; no reliable D call. V was pared by 1 base and J by 2 bases, with 11 bases between. The CDR3 covers 15 residues. Germline assignment: CDR1 SGHTA and CDR2 FQGNSA. In DNA form, the CDR3 reads TGTGCCAGCAGCTTAGTAGCCCTCCCAAACACTGAAGCTTTCTTT. As protein: CASSLVALPNTEAFF.

This chain joins TRBV30 and TRBJ1-2; the D gene is possibly TRBD1 (5 bases). The CDR3 is made up of 14 amino acids. The germline gives CDR1 GTSNPN, CDR2 SVGIG (reference sequence). V gave up 1 base and J gave up 5 bases, with 14 bases separating them. CDR3 DNA: TGTGCCTGGAGTGCGCCGGGGGGGTCGTATGGCTACACCTTC. This translates into CAWSAPGGSYGYTF.

The J gene is TRBJ1-4, the V gene TRBV7-8; tentative D call: TRBD1 (5 bases). Trimming shortened V by 2 bases and J by 7 bases, and 17 bases separated the two germline ends. This CDR3 region has 16 residues. Germline CDR1 reads SGHVS; CDR2 reads FQNEAQ. The CDR3: CASSLLERGWGEKLFF. In DNA, the CDR3 is TGTGCCAGCAGCTTACTCGAGCGGGGGTGGGGTGAAAAACTGTTTTTT.